These 2 T cell receptor beta chains were sequenced from one sample in a study of shared clonotypes between healthy human individuals. TCRdb's table, derived via immunoSEQ multiplex PCR, lists solely in-frame clones and lacks some. There are around 690,000 clones in the sample; less than 95% occur only once, and more than 30% lies in the top ten. The sample was memory CD8+ T cells from PBMCs. The subset here: CD45RO+ cells pooled with CCR7-negative TemRA cells. All receptors come from a young man in good health. Some clones in this sample may be carry-over from other donors' samples.

The V gene is TRBV6-1, the J gene TRBJ2-1, with D unresolved. CDR1 MNHNS and CDR2 SASEGT come from the germline V gene. The CDR3 is 15 residues long. The V and J ends lost 2 bases and 8 bases respectively, with 16 bases between them. The chain's CDR3 is CASSESDGQGDEQFF. The CDR3 DNA sequence: TGTGCCAGCAGTGAATCGGACGGCCAAGGCGATGAGCAGTTCTTC.

In nucleotides, the CDR3 is TGTGCCAGCAGAACAAGCGGGGAGACCCAGTACTTC. Translated, it gives CASRTSGETQYF. The chain links TRBV6-5 to TRBJ2-5; D perhaps matches TRBD2 (6 bases). This CDR3 contains 12 residues. CDR1 and CDR2 (germline): MNHEY, SVGAGI. V was clipped by 6 bases and J by 5 bases, with 10 bases between them.